The 5 T cell receptor beta chains listed next were all sequenced from one sample in a study of T cells in Graves' hyperthyroidism and ophthalmopathy. The TCR beta CDR3 regions underwent amplification using RNA transcripts as the source. Carried out on the TCR CDR3, a first-round RT-PCR used the HTBI primer set. TCRdb analysed the multiplex PCR reads with MiXCR anew, one entry per CDR3 protein. Of 240,000 or so distinct CDR3 sequences in the sample, around 15% were seen once. Input material: blood. Receptor source: a woman younger than 30 with Graves' ophthalmopathy.

There are many counts of this clonotype. V gene TRBV6-1 combines with J gene TRBJ2-7; D remains unclear. The CDR3 extends over 14 amino acids. V shed 4 bases and J shed 2 bases, with 12 bases lying between them. Germline loops: CDR1 MNHNS, CDR2 SASEGT. CDR3 DNA: TGTGCCAGCAGTGCGATGGACGGCGCCTACGAGCAGTACTTC. It translates to CASSAMDGAYEQYF.

This clonotype was seen at least ten times. This chain connects TRBV5-1 to TRBJ1-5, with TRBD1 as a possible D gene (5 bases). CDR1 and CDR2 from the germline V gene are SGHRS and YFSETQ. V shed 0 bases and J shed 6 bases, with 16 bases lying between them. The length of the CDR3 is 16 residues. The CDR3 bases are TGCGCCAGCAGCTTGGATGGGGGGGACGGAGTTCAGCCCCAGCATTTT. This codes for CASSLDGGDGVQPQHF.

This clonotype was recorded many times. V is TRBV28 and J is TRBJ2-7, with 8 bases aligning to TRBD2. The J segment lost 3 bases and the V segment lost 0 bases, leaving 1 base of the junction unmatched. The CDR3 covers 14 residues. In germline, CDR1 is MDHEN, CDR2 SYDVKM. The CDR3 DNA is TGTGCCAGCAGTTTATGGGCGGGAGGCTACGAGCAGTACTTC. Amino acid sequence: CASSLWAGGYEQYF.

There are many counts of this clonotype. The V call is TRBV4-1, the J call TRBJ2-7; 8 bases line up with TRBD1. The CDR3 has 14 residues. Germline V gene data show CDR1 as MGHRA and CDR2 as YSYEKL. After removal of 4 bases from V and 5 bases from J, the junction contained 7 bases not matched to a gene. The CDR3 sequence: CASSRPDRVHEQYF. The CDR3 nucleotides read TGCGCCAGCAGCCGACCGGACAGGGTACACGAGCAGTACTTC.

The CDR3 loop reads CASSEGRGETQYF. In DNA, the CDR3 is TGCGCCAGCAGTGAAGGTCGGGGGGAGACCCAGTACTTC. The chain recombines TRBV10-1 with TRBJ2-5, with D possibly being TRBD2 (6 bases). This CDR3 has 13 residues. The V gene lost 3 bases and the J gene lost 5 bases, with 10 bases spanning the gap. Germline V CDR1 and CDR2: WNHNN, SYGVQD (reference sequence).